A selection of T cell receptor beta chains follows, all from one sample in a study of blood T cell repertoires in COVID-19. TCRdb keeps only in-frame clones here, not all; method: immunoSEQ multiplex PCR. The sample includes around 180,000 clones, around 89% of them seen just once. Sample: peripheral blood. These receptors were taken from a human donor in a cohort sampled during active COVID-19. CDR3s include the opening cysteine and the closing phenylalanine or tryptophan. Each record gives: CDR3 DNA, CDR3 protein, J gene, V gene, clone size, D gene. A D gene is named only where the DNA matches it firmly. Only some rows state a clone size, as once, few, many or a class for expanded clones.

CDR3 DNA: TGTGCCTGGACCCCCGGGACTAGCGATGAGCAGTTCTTC
CDR3 protein: CAWTPGTSDEQFF
J gene: TRBJ2-1
V gene: TRBV30
clone size: -
D gene: TRBD2

CDR3 DNA: TGTGCCGGGCGGGGAACGCGGTATGGCTACACCTTC
CDR3 protein: CAGRGTRYGYTF
J gene: TRBJ1-2
V gene: TRBV30
clone size: few
D gene: -

CDR3 DNA: TGTGCCAGCAGTGATAGGACAGGGGGCCCGTTCGAGCAGTACTTC
CDR3 protein: CASSDRTGGPFEQYF
J gene: TRBJ2-7
V gene: TRBV2
clone size: -
D gene: TRBD1

CDR3 DNA: TGTGCCAGCAACCCGACTTGGCTAGCGAAAAGCTACGAGCAGTACTTC
CDR3 protein: CASNPTWLAKSYEQYF
J gene: TRBJ2-7
V gene: TRBV28
clone size: -
D gene: -

CDR3 DNA: TGTGCCAGCAGCCCCGGTACCTATGGCTACACCTTC
CDR3 protein: CASSPGTYGYTF
J gene: TRBJ1-2
V gene: TRBV3-1/TRBV3-2
clone size: -
D gene: -

CDR3 DNA: TGCGCCAGCAGCCAAGAGGGGGGGCGCGCGGGGGAGCTGTTTTTT
CDR3 protein: CASSQEGGRAGELFF
J gene: TRBJ2-2
V gene: TRBV4-3
clone size: -
D gene: -

CDR3 DNA: TGTGCTAGTGGCCGGGATGCCTACGAGCAGTACTTC
CDR3 protein: CASGRDAYEQYF
J gene: TRBJ2-7
V gene: TRBV12-5
clone size: -
D gene: -

CDR3 DNA: TGTGCCAGCAGCAGGGGACGGGACAGTGCCTACGAGCAGTACTTC
CDR3 protein: CASSRGRDSAYEQYF
J gene: TRBJ2-7
V gene: TRBV21-1
clone size: few
D gene: -

CDR3 DNA: TGCGCCAGCAGGGGGCCATTGGACCAGTACTTC
CDR3 protein: CASRGPLDQYF
J gene: TRBJ2-5
V gene: TRBV5-1
clone size: -
D gene: -

CDR3 DNA: TGTGCCAGCAGCCAAGGCTTCACAGGGGTAGGCACTGAAGCTTTCTTT
CDR3 protein: CASSQGFTGVGTEAFF
J gene: TRBJ1-1
V gene: TRBV3-1/TRBV3-2
clone size: -
D gene: TRBD1

CDR3 DNA: TGTGCCAGCAGCTTAGCCCCAAAAACTAGCGTAATAAACACCGGGGAGCTGTTTTTT
CDR3 protein: CASSLAPKTSVINTGELFF
J gene: TRBJ2-2
V gene: TRBV7-9
clone size: -
D gene: TRBD2

CDR3 DNA: TGCGCCAGCAGCTTGGCCAGTAGGGACAGGGCCGACGAGCAGTACTTC
CDR3 protein: CASSLASRDRADEQYF
J gene: TRBJ2-7
V gene: TRBV5-1
clone size: -
D gene: TRBD1

CDR3 DNA: TGTGCCAGCAGCCGGGACAGCAGAACCTACAATGAGCAGTTCTTC
CDR3 protein: CASSRDSRTYNEQFF
J gene: TRBJ2-1
V gene: TRBV7-6
clone size: -
D gene: TRBD1

CDR3 DNA: TGTGCCAGCAGCTTTCGGGAGGGCACCTACGAGCAGTACTTC
CDR3 protein: CASSFREGTYEQYF
J gene: TRBJ2-7
V gene: TRBV7-2
clone size: -
D gene: TRBD2

CDR3 DNA: TGTGCCAGCAGCTTAGATACAGGGGGCAGAGAGACCCAGTACTTC
CDR3 protein: CASSLDTGGRETQYF
J gene: TRBJ2-5
V gene: TRBV7-9
clone size: -
D gene: TRBD1

CDR3 DNA: TGCGCCAGCAGCTTGCCAGCGCCCTACAATGAGCAGTTCTTC
CDR3 protein: CASSLPAPYNEQFF
J gene: TRBJ2-1
V gene: TRBV5-1
clone size: -
D gene: -

CDR3 DNA: TGTGCCAGCTCACCTGGACAGTTTAATGAAAAACTGTTTTTT
CDR3 protein: CASSPGQFNEKLFF
J gene: TRBJ1-4
V gene: TRBV18
clone size: -
D gene: -

CDR3 DNA: TGCGCCAGCAGCCAAGTTGGCAGCCAAGAGACCCAGTACTTC
CDR3 protein: CASSQVGSQETQYF
J gene: TRBJ2-5
V gene: TRBV4-1
clone size: once
D gene: -

CDR3 DNA: TGTGCCAGCAGCGTAGATGCAGTCCACGAGCAGTACTTC
CDR3 protein: CASSVDAVHEQYF
J gene: TRBJ2-7
V gene: TRBV9
clone size: -
D gene: -

CDR3 DNA: TGTGCCAGCAGCCGGGACAGGGGGCGGGATGAAAAACTGTTTTTT
CDR3 protein: CASSRDRGRDEKLFF
J gene: TRBJ1-4
V gene: TRBV9
clone size: -
D gene: TRBD1

CDR3 DNA: TGTGCCAGTACCCCTCCGCCGGGACAGGGTTCTGGGGCCAACGTCCTGACTTTC
CDR3 protein: CASTPPPGQGSGANVLTF
J gene: TRBJ2-6
V gene: TRBV19
clone size: -
D gene: TRBD1

CDR3 DNA: TGTGCCACCAGTGATTTTCCCGGGACTAGCGGGAACAGGGAGACCCAGTACTTC
CDR3 protein: CATSDFPGTSGNRETQYF
J gene: TRBJ2-5
V gene: TRBV24-1
clone size: once
D gene: TRBD2

CDR3 DNA: TGTGCCAGTAGTCGTGGAAGGGGGCTAGACACCGGGGAGCTGTTTTTT
CDR3 protein: CASSRGRGLDTGELFF
J gene: TRBJ2-2
V gene: TRBV19
clone size: -
D gene: TRBD1

CDR3 DNA: TGTGCCAGCAGCCAAGGGAGCGGGGTGTCCTACGAGCAGTACTTC
CDR3 protein: CASSQGSGVSYEQYF
J gene: TRBJ2-7
V gene: TRBV3-1/TRBV3-2
clone size: -
D gene: TRBD2

CDR3 DNA: TGTGCCAGCAGTTTCACTCCTGGTAATGAAGCTTTCTTT
CDR3 protein: CASSFTPGNEAFF
J gene: TRBJ1-1
V gene: TRBV27
clone size: -
D gene: -

CDR3 DNA: TGTGCCCTAAGGCAGGATTCTAACTATGGCTACACCTTC
CDR3 protein: CALRQDSNYGYTF
J gene: TRBJ1-2
V gene: TRBV28
clone size: -
D gene: -

CDR3 DNA: TGTGCCAGCAGCCCGACTAGCGGCACAGATACGCAGTATTTT
CDR3 protein: CASSPTSGTDTQYF
J gene: TRBJ2-3
V gene: TRBV5-5
clone size: -
D gene: TRBD2

CDR3 DNA: TGCGCCAGCAGTGAGAGTTGGACTAGCGGAAACTCCTACAATGAGCAGTTCTTC
CDR3 protein: CASSESWTSGNSYNEQFF
J gene: TRBJ2-1
V gene: TRBV10-1
clone size: -
D gene: TRBD2

CDR3 DNA: TGTGCCAGCTCACCGGAACAGGGGATGAACACTGAAGCTTTCTTT
CDR3 protein: CASSPEQGMNTEAFF
J gene: TRBJ1-1
V gene: TRBV18
clone size: many
D gene: TRBD1

CDR3 DNA: TGTGCCATCAGTGGTCAGGGGGCCGGAAACACCATATATTTT
CDR3 protein: CAISGQGAGNTIYF
J gene: TRBJ1-3
V gene: TRBV10-3
clone size: -
D gene: TRBD1